Detailed here is one T cell receptor beta chain. Other DNA sequences in the same sample also yield this CDR3. The data belong to a study of blood T cell repertoires in COVID-19. Study-wide context: The cDNA or gDNA used as material had been derived from T cells, B-cell-depleted T cells, or PBMCs.

Original analysis: Estimated nucleated cell counts came from reference gene primer amplification. Libraries were prepared by immunoSEQ multiplex PCR; TCRdb keeps only in-frame clonotypes and omits some of them. The V and J calls and the clone size are those of that table, but D and trimming were determined from the DNA. This sample has over 50,000 clones; around 72% occur once, and the top ten carry about 15%. Germline V gives CDR1 SGDLS, CDR2 YYNGEE. The CDR3 sequence is 14 residues long. The junction had 3 bases not matched to a gene; V was cut back by 0 bases and J by 6 bases. This receptor was taken from a human donor with active or convalescent COVID-19. The donor label of this sample is uncertain. Sequencing was carried out using peripheral blood. This sequence joins TRBV9 and TRBJ2-1; TRBD2 matches 7 bases. CDR3: CASSVGTSPNEQFF. The CDR3 DNA reads TGTGCCAGCAGCGTAGGGACTAGTCCCAATGAGCAGTTCTTC.